The rows below give T cell receptor beta chains drawn from one sample of a study of T-cell memory formation after mild COVID-19. TCRdb passed the 5' RACE reads through MiXCR, listing each CDR3 protein once. The sample contains under 550,000 distinct CDR3 sequences, more than 15% of which appear only once. The sequenced sample consisted of PBMCs or a T cell subset sorted from them (not recorded which). These receptors came from a young man who had mild COVID-19 (a few samples of this study predate the infection). Cell type and time point are not known. Both conserved end residues are part of each CDR3. The D gene is left open where the match is weak. Clone size is not always given. Where it is, it says once, few, many or a class for expanded clones.

TRBV6-6	TRBJ2-4	.	.	TGTGCCAGCAGTTACTCGCGGGGACCCAGCAAAAACATTCAGTACTTC	CASSYSRGPSKNIQYF
TRBV6-2/TRBV6-3	TRBJ2-5	.	.	TGTGCCAGCACCGCGCGGATAGGGACACCCCAAGAGACCCAGTACTTC	CASTARIGTPQETQYF
TRBV5-1	TRBJ2-7	few	TRBD2	TGCGCCAGCAGCGGGGGACTAGCGGGGGTGCAGTACTTC	CASSGGLAGVQYF
TRBV4-1	TRBJ1-6	few	.	TGCGCCAGCAGCCAGGCCAGCTCCTATAATTCACCCCTCCACTTT	CASSQASSYNSPLHF
TRBV7-9	TRBJ1-1	.	TRBD1	TGTGCAAGCAGCTTAACATGGACAGGGATGGGCACTGAAGCTTTCTTT	CASSLTWTGMGTEAFF
TRBV7-9	TRBJ2-3	.	.	TGTGCCAGCGCCAGGGTTGCAGATACGCAGTATTTT	CASARVADTQYF
TRBV11-2	TRBJ2-1	many	.	TGTGCCAGCGCCTCTGACCCGTCCTCCTACAATGAGCAGTTCTTC	CASASDPSSYNEQFF
TRBV18	TRBJ1-4	.	.	TGTGCCAGCAGACTCGGGACGGACAATGAAAAACTGTTTTTT	CASRLGTDNEKLFF
TRBV6-1	TRBJ1-3	few	.	TGTGCCAGCAGTGACGATGGTAGCTACTCTGGAAACACCATATATTTT	CASSDDGSYSGNTIYF
TRBV3-1	TRBJ2-3	.	.	TGTGCCAGCAGCCCCCTGGGGAGGACTAGCACAGATACGCAGTATTTT	CASSPLGRTSTDTQYF
TRBV7-6	TRBJ2-2	.	TRBD1	TGTGCCAGCAGCTCAGGACAGGGGGCCTTGGACACCGGGGAGCTGTTTTTT	CASSSGQGALDTGELFF
TRBV20-1	TRBJ2-1	.	.	TGCAGTGCCCGCTCCCAGAGAAACAATGAGCAGTTCTTC	CSARSQRNNEQFF
TRBV28	TRBJ1-5	.	.	TGTGCCAGCACCCGGGGGCAGAACAATCAGCCCCAGCATTTT	CASTRGQNNQPQHF
TRBV5-1	TRBJ1-1	many	.	TGCGCCAGCAGCCCCCGACAGCGCGCTGAAGCTTTCTTT	CASSPRQRAEAFF
TRBV7-2	TRBJ2-5	few	.	TGTGCCAGCAGCCCTAATACCGGGGGCCAAGAGACCCAGTACTTC	CASSPNTGGQETQYF
TRBV20-1	TRBJ2-3	few	TRBD2	TGCAGTGCTACACGGACTAGCGGGAGCACAGATACGCAGTATTTT	CSATRTSGSTDTQYF
TRBV12-3/TRBV12-4	TRBJ2-5	.	.	TGTGCCAGCTGGGGGGCCTCGCAAGAGACCCAGTACTTC	CASWGASQETQYF
TRBV5-1	TRBJ2-2	.	.	TGCGCCAGCAGCTTGTGGACAGAGAACACCGGGGAGCTGTTTTTT	CASSLWTENTGELFF
TRBV30	TRBJ1-3	few	.	TGTGCCTGGAGTCTCCGATACCGCTCTGGAAACACCATATATTTT	CAWSLRYRSGNTIYF
TRBV3-1	TRBJ1-6	few	.	TGTGCCAGCAGCCAAGGCACAGGGTGGGATTCACCCCTCCACTTT	CASSQGTGWDSPLHF
TRBV5-1	TRBJ2-1	.	TRBD2	TGCGCCAGCAGCGTGGGTAGTGGTAGCGGGGGATTGGATGAGCAGTTCTTC	CASSVGSGSGGLDEQFF
TRBV7-2	TRBJ2-2	.	TRBD1	TGTGCCAGCATAGACAGGGGGCACACCGGGGAGCTGTTTTTT	CASIDRGHTGELFF
TRBV5-1	TRBJ2-5	few	.	TGCGCCAGCAGCTTGAGGGGTAGGGATGAGACCCAGTACTTC	CASSLRGRDETQYF
TRBV15	TRBJ2-2	few	TRBD1	TGTGCCACCTCCGGGACAGGGCCGAACACCGGGGAGCTGTTTTTT	CATSGTGPNTGELFF
TRBV5-1	TRBJ1-2	few	.	TGCGCCAGCAGCTTGGTTGGGGAAGCCTCCTATGGCTACACCTTC	CASSLVGEASYGYTF
TRBV7-2	TRBJ1-2	.	.	TGTGCCAGCAGCTTAGCGGGGGGGGCAGGCTATGGCTACACCTTC	CASSLAGGAGYGYTF
TRBV6-2/TRBV6-3	TRBJ2-7	few	.	TGTGCCAGCAGAACCGGGACATGGACGAAAGGGCAGTACTTC	CASRTGTWTKGQYF
TRBV20-1	TRBJ2-3	.	.	TGCAGTGCCAGAGTTGAGGCTGGGAGAGGCACAGATACGCAGTATTTT	CSARVEAGRGTDTQYF
TRBV12-3/TRBV12-4	TRBJ2-5	few	.	TGTGCCAGCAGTTTAATCGCCAGGGAGGAGACCCAGTACTTC	CASSLIAREETQYF
TRBV15	TRBJ2-7	few	.	TGTGCCACCAGCAGAGCCGGGACGGCGTCCTACGAGCAGTACTTC	CATSRAGTASYEQYF
TRBV29-1	TRBJ2-5	many	.	TGCAGCGTTGGCGGCAGCCAAGAGACCCAGTACTTC	CSVGGSQETQYF
TRBV4-1	TRBJ1-5	many	.	TGCGCCAGCAGCCAGGGGGCCAGCGCTAATCAGCCCCAGCATTTT	CASSQGASANQPQHF
TRBV7-1	TRBJ1-1	once	.	TGTGCCAGCAGCTCCCGACTGCGGGGGGGGGGCACTGAAGCTTTCTTT	CASSSRLRGGGTEAFF
TRBV6-4	TRBJ2-5	.	TRBD2	TGTGCCAGCAGGACCGGGACTAGTAAGACCCAGTACTTC	CASRTGTSKTQYF
TRBV7-8	TRBJ1-1	.	.	TGTGCCAGCAGCTTCGGGATCTCCTTAAGTAGCACTGAAGCTTTCTTT	CASSFGISLSSTEAFF
TRBV2	TRBJ2-5	.	.	TGTGCCAGCAGCTGGGGGGAAGAGACCCAGTACTTC	CASSWGEETQYF
TRBV11-2	TRBJ1-1	few	TRBD1	TGTGCCAGCAGCGTCTACAGGGGGCCCGGGAACACTGAAGCTTTCTTT	CASSVYRGPGNTEAFF